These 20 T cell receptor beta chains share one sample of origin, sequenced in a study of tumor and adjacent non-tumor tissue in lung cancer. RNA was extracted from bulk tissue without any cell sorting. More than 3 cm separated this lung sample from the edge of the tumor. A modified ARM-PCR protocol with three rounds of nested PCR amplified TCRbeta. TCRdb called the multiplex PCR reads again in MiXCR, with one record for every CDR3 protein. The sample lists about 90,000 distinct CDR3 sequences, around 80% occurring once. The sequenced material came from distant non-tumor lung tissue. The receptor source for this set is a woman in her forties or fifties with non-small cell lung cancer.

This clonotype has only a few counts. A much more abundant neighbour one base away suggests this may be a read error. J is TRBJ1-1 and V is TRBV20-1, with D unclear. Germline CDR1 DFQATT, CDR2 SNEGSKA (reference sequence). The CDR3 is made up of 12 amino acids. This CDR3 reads CRSRHLNTEAFF. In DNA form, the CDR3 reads TGCAGGTCGAGACACTTGAACACTGAAGCTTTCTTT.

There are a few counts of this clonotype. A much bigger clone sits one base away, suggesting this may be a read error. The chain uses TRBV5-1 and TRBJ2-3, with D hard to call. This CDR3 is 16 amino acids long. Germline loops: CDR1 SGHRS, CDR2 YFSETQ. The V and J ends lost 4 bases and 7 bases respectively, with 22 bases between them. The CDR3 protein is CASSEGPRSQIHTQYF. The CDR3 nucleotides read TGCGCCAGCAGCGAAGGGCCCCGATCACAAATCCATACGCAGTATTTT.

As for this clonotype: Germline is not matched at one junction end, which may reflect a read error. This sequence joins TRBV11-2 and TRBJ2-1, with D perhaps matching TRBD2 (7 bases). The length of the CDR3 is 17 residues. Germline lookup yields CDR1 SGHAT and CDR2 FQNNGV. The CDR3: CASSQGRGGSSHNEQSF. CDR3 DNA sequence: TGTGCCAGCAGCCAGGGGAGGGGCGGGAGCTCCCACAATGAGCAGTCCTTC.

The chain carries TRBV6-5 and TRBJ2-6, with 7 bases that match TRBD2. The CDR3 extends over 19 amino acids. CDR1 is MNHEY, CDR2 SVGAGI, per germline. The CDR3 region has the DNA TGTGGCAGTAGTTTCTTCTCCGGGCGGGGGAGCTCTGGGGCCAACGTCCTGACTTTC. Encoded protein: CGSSFFSGRGSSGANVLTF.

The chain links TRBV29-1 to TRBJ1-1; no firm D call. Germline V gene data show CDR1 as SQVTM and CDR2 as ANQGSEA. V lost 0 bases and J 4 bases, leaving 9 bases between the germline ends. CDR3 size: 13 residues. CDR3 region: CSVEDGIGTEAFF. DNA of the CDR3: TGCAGCGTTGAAGATGGCATAGGCACTGAAGCTTTCTTT.

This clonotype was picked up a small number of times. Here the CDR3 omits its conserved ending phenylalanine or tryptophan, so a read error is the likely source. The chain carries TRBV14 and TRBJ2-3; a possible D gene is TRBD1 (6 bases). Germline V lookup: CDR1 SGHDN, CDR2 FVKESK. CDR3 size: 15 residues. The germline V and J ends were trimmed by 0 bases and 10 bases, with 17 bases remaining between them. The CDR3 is CASSQDSGAPDPQYL. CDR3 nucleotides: TGTGCCAGCAGCCAAGATTCAGGGGCCCCTGATCCGCAGTATCTT.

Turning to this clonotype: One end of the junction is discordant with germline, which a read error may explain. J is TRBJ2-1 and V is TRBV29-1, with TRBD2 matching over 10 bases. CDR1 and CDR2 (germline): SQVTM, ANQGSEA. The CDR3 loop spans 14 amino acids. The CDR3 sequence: CNASSGRAGDEQFF. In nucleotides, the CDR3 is TGCAATGCCTCGAGCGGGAGGGCCGGGGATGAGCAGTTTTTC.

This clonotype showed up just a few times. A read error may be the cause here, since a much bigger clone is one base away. The CDR3 nucleotides are TGTGCCAGCAGCCGACAGGTGGAGAAACTGTTTTTT. It yields the protein CASSRQVEKLFF. This sequence joins TRBV14 and TRBJ1-4, with D possibly matching TRBD1 (6 bases). Germline V gene sequence: CDR1 SGHDN, CDR2 FVKESK. The V and J ends lost 4 bases and 11 bases respectively, with 11 bases between them. The CDR3 length is 12 residues.

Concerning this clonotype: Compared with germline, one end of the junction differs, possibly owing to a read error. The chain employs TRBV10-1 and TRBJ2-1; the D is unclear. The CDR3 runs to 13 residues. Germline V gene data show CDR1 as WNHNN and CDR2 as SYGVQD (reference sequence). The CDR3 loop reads CASIATPSWEQFF. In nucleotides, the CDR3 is TGCGCGAGCATTGCGACCCCTTCATGGGAGCAGTTCTTC.

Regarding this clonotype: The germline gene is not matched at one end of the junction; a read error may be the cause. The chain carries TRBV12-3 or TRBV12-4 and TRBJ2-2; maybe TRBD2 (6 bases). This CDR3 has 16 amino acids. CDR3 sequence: CGSSPGTGVDTGELFF. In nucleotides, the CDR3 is TGTGGCAGCAGCCCCGGGACTGGGGTGGACACCGGGGAGCTGTTTTTT.

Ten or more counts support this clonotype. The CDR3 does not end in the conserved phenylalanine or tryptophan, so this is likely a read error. The chain's CDR3 is CASSLSGPHYGYTS. The CDR3, as DNA: TGCGCCAGCAGCCTATCCGGGCCTCACTATGGCTACACCTCC. The chain is built from TRBV4-1 and TRBJ1-2; no reliable D call. The germline V gene encodes CDR1 MGHRA and CDR2 YSYEKL. The CDR3 extends over 14 amino acids. Trimming took 4 bases from V and 3 from J, leaving 12 bases between them.

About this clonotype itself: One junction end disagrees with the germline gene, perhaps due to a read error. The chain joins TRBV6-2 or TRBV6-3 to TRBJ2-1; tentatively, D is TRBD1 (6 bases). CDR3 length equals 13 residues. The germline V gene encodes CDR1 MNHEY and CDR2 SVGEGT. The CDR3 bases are TGTGCCAGCGGCTACAGGGAAAACAATGAGCACTTCTTC. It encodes CASGYRENNEHFF.

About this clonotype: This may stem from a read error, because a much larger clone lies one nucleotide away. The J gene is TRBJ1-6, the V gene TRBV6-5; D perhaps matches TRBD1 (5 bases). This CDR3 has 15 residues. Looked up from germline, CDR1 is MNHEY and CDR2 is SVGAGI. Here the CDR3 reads CVSRPWDGYNSPLHF. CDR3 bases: TGTGTCAGCAGACCCTGGGACGGTTATAATTCACCCCTCCACTTT.

The CDR3 DNA is TGCGCCAGCAGCAGGCAGGATTCGCGGACAACTGAAGCTTTCTTT. The encoded protein is CASSRQDSRTTEAFF. The chain recombines TRBV5-1 with TRBJ1-1, with a possible D match to TRBD1 (5 bases). Trimming removed 4 bases at V and 5 bases at J, with 18 bases between. This CDR3 has 15 residues. The germline V gene encodes CDR1 SGHRS and CDR2 YFSETQ. The variable domain in full, completed from reference TRBV5-1 and TRBJ1-1, reads KAGVTQTPRYLIKTRGQQVTLSCSPISGHRSVSWYQQTPGQGLQFLFEYFSETQRNKGNFPGRFSGRQFSNSRSEMNVSTLELGDSALYLCASSRQDSRTTEAFFGQGTRLTVV.

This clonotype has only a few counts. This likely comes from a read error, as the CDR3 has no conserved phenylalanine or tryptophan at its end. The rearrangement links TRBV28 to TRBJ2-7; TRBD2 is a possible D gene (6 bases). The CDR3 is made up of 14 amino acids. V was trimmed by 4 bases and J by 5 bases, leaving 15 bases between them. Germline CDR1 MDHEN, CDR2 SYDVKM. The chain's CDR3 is CASSSPGTPHEQYL. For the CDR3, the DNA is TGTGCCAGCAGTTCCCCGGGGACTCCCCACGAGCAGTACCTC.

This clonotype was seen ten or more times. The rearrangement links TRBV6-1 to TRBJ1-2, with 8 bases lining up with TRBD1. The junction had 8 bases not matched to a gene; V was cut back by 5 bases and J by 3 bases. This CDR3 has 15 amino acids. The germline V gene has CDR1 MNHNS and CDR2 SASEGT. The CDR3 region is CASSPTGQGDYGYTF. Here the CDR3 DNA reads TGTGCCAGCAGTCCTACCGGACAGGGAGACTATGGCTACACCTTC.

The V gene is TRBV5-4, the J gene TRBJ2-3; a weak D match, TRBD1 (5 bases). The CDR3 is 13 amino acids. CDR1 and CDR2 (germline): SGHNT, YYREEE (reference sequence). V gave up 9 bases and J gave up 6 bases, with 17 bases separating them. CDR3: CANRSRVSDTQYF. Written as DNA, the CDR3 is TGTGCCAACAGGTCCCGGGTGTCGGATACGCAGTATTTT.

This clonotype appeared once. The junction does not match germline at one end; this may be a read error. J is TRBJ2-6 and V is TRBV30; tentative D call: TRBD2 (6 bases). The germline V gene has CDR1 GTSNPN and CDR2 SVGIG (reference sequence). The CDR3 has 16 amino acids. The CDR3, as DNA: TGTGCCTGGAGTGGGGGACTCGTTTCTGGGGCCAACGTCCTGATTTTC. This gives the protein CAWSGGLVSGANVLIF.

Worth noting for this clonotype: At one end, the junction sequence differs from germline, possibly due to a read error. CDR3 sequence reads: CASNIVGEAYEQYF. CDR3 bases: TGTGCCAGCAATATAGTGGGAGAGGCCTACGAGCAGTACTTC. V and J are TRBV10-2 and TRBJ2-7; perhaps TRBD2 as D (5 bases). CDR1 WSHSY and CDR2 SAAADI come from the germline V gene. This CDR3 is 14 amino acids long.

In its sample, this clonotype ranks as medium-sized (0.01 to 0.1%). CDR3 bases: TGTGCCAGCAGCCGACAGGCTGACACTGAAGCTTTCTTT. Encoded protein: CASSRQADTEAFF. The J gene is TRBJ1-1, the V gene TRBV6-5; weak D call: TRBD1 (6 bases). The CDR3 has 13 amino acids. V was cut by 6 bases and J by 3 bases, with 11 bases left in between. The V gene's germline CDR1 is MNHEY and CDR2 SVGAGI.